The sequence of this TCR beta chain was determined in a study of blood T cell repertoires in COVID-19. Study summary: Nucleic acid was either cDNA or gDNA, and it came from T cells, B-cell-depleted T cells, or PBMCs.

The CDR3 sequence is 15 residues long. Trimming cost V 7 bases and J 4 bases; bases outside gene matches: 9. The germline V gene encodes CDR1 MGHRA and CDR2 YSYEKL. Under the authors' procedure: Counts of nucleated cells, estimated from reference gene primer amplification, were obtained. Sequencing used immunoSEQ multiplex PCR; TCRdb keeps in-frame clones, though not all of them. V, J and clone size derive from that table, while D and trimming were established from the DNA sequence. The table has fewer than 250,000 clones, 70% to 85% seen once. The rearrangement links TRBV4-1 to TRBJ2-1, with 8 bases lining up with TRBD2. This TCR was sampled from a woman in her forties or fifties with acute or convalescent COVID-19. Sequenced input: peripheral blood. CDR3 loop: CASTPGGAGYNEQFF. CDR3 sequence (DNA): TGCGCCAGCACCCCCGGGGGGGCGGGATACAATGAGCAGTTCTTC.